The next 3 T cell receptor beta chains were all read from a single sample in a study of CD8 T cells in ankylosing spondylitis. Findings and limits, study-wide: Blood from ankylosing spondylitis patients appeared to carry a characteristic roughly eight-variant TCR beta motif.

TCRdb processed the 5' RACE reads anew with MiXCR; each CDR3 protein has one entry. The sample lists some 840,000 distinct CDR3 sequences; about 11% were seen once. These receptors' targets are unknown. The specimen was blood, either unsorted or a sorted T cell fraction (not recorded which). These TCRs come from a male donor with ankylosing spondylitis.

Here the CDR3 reads CSARDIDFGTGGYNEQFF. The CDR3 DNA reads TGCAGTGCTAGAGATATTGATTTCGGGACAGGGGGCTACAATGAGCAGTTCTTC. The rearrangement joins TRBV20-1 to TRBJ2-1; 11 bases align to TRBD1. Per the germline V gene, CDR1 is DFQATT and CDR2 is SNEGSKA (reference sequence). This CDR3 spans 18 amino acids. V trimming: 0 bases; J trimming: 3 bases; junction bases outside the gene matches: 10.

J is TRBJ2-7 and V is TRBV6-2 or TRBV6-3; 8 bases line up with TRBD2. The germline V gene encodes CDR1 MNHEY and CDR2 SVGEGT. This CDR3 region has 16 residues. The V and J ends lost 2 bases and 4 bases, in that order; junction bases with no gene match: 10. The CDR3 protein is CASSYEIRSGGYEQYF. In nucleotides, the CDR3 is TGTGCCAGCAGTTACGAAATTCGGAGCGGGGGATACGAGCAGTACTTC.

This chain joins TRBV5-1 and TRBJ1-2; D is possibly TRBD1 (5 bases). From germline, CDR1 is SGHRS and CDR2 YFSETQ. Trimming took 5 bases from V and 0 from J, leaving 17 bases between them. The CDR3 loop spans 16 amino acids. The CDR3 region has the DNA TGCGCCAGCAGTCCTGGGAGTGGAGGGGCTAACTATGGCTACACCTTC. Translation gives CASSPGSGGANYGYTF.